This T cell receptor beta chain originates from a study of blood T cell repertoires in COVID-19. The table came from immunoSEQ multiplex PCR; TCRdb's copy has only in-frame clones and leaves some out. The top ten clones hold approximately 10% of a sample with 250,000 to 350,000 clones, about 90% of them seen once. The CDR3 is 14 amino acids. The germline V and J ends were trimmed by 5 bases and 2 bases, with 13 bases remaining between them. Germline V gives CDR1 SGHRS, CDR2 YFSETQ. The sample was peripheral blood. The genes are TRBV5-1 and TRBJ1-1; maybe TRBD1 (6 bases). The receptor comes from a woman in her 30s with COVID-19, enrolled during active disease. The CDR3, as DNA: TGCGCCAGCAGTACCAACAGGGTAAACACTGAAGCTTTCTTT. This sequence encodes CASSTNRVNTEAFF.